This entry lists 9 T cell receptor beta chains sequenced from one sample in a study of T cell responses to AZD1222 COVID-19 vaccine. Libraries were prepared by immunoSEQ multiplex PCR; TCRdb keeps only in-frame clonotypes and omits some of them. This repertoire shows approximately 150,000 clones, just over 90% found once; its top ten account for approximately 3%. The sequences come from peripheral blood, collected on day 0 of AZD1222 vaccination. The receptors derive from an adult in good health.

The chain combines TRBV5-4 with TRBJ2-7; 7 bases match TRBD1. The V and J ends lost 2 bases and 4 bases, in that order; junction bases with no gene match: 9. This CDR3 spans 15 amino acids. CDR1 and CDR2 (germline): SGHNT, YYREEE (reference sequence). DNA for the CDR3: TGTGCCAGCAGCTTAGGTCCAGGGGGATTTTACGAGCAGTACTTC. Translated, it gives CASSLGPGGFYEQYF.

CDR3 amino acids: CASSPGTVSTDTQYF. CDR3 nucleotides: TGTGCCAGCAGCCCCGGGACGGTGAGCACAGATACGCAGTATTTT. This rearrangement joins TRBV5-8 to TRBJ2-3; either TRBD1 or TRBD2 may fit D (5 bases each). This CDR3 has 15 amino acids. The germline gives CDR1 SGHTS, CDR2 YDEGEE. Trimming removed 4 bases from V and 0 bases from J, with 12 bases in between.

J is TRBJ1-2 and V is TRBV2; D gene ambiguous. This CDR3 spans 15 amino acids. V shed 0 bases and J shed 6 bases, with 14 bases lying between them. In germline, CDR1 is SNHLY, CDR2 FYNNEI. CDR3 bases: TGTGCCAGCAGTGAAGCGTCGGTTCGGGGAAATGGCTACACCTTC. Translating it yields CASSEASVRGNGYTF.

The V and J genes are TRBV4-3 and TRBJ2-7; D gene unclear. The CDR3 runs 16 residues. CDR1 and CDR2 from the germline V gene are LGHNA and YSLEER. Trimming left V 0 bases short and J 1 base short, with 13 bases between. CDR3 residues: CASSQDLSARSYEQYF. The CDR3 nucleotides read TGCGCCAGCAGCCAAGACCTCTCGGCCCGATCCTACGAGCAGTACTTC.

Remarks on this clone: At one of its ends the junction is not consistent with the germline gene, which may arise from a read error. The chain uses TRBV5-1 and TRBJ1-1, with 8 bases matching TRBD1. The germline CDR1 and CDR2 sequences are SGHRS and YFSETQ. This CDR3 contains 13 residues. The CDR3 protein is CASSWTGNSEAFF. The CDR3 nucleotides are TGCGCCAGCAGCTGGACAGGGAACAGTGAAGCTTTCTTT. The whole variable domain, remainder taken from reference TRBV5-1 and TRBJ1-1, is KAGVTQTPRYLIKTRGQQVTLSCSPISGHRSVSWYQQTPGQGLQFLFEYFSETQRNKGNFPGRFSGRQFSNSRSEMNVSTLELGDSALYLCASSWTGNSEAFFGQGTRLTVV.

The chain carries TRBV9 and TRBJ2-5; 9 bases map to TRBD1. The V gene end was trimmed by 4 bases and the J gene end by 4 bases; junction bases not matched to a gene: 5. This CDR3 comprises 14 residues. Germline V lookup: CDR1 SGDLS, CDR2 YYNGEE. The CDR3 region is CASSPSTGGETQYF. In DNA form, the CDR3 reads TGTGCCAGCAGCCCCTCGACAGGGGGAGAGACCCAGTACTTC.

V usage is TRBV11-2 and J usage is TRBJ1-5; D remains ambiguous. Trimming pared 1 base from V and 3 bases from J, leaving 7 bases between. This CDR3 has 14 residues. Germline lookup yields CDR1 SGHAT and CDR2 FQNNGV. The CDR3 protein is CASSLVGYNQPQHF. In DNA form, the CDR3 reads TGTGCCAGCAGCTTAGTAGGGTACAATCAGCCCCAGCATTTT.

The V and J genes are TRBV3-1 (or the pseudogene TRBV3-2) and TRBJ2-2; D might be TRBD1 (5 bases). The CDR3 runs to 16 residues. Trimming left V 0 bases short and J 4 bases short, with 12 bases between. Germline CDR1 LGHDT, CDR2 YNNKEL (reference sequence). CDR3 region: CASSQEGASVTGELFF. The CDR3 region has the DNA TGTGCCAGCAGCCAAGAAGGGGCCTCGGTCACCGGGGAGCTGTTTTTT.

This chain joins TRBV2 and TRBJ2-1; D ambiguous. Trimming took off 6 bases at V and 8 bases at J, with 23 bases between the two ends. CDR1 and CDR2 (germline): SNHLY, FYNNEI. This CDR3 is 16 amino acids long. CDR3 residues: CASSELLGSGLYEQFF. The CDR3 DNA is TGTGCCAGCAGCGAGTTGTTGGGCTCCGGCTTGTATGAGCAGTTCTTC.